The 24 T cell receptor beta chains listed next were all sequenced from one sample in a study of monozygotic twins with cystic fibrosis. Some clones are missing from TCRdb's copy, which holds only in-frame ones; the method was immunoSEQ multiplex PCR. The table records some 35,000 clones, 90% to 95% of them present only once. Sequencing used blood. Every receptor here comes from a boy between 2 and 10 years old with cystic fibrosis.

CDR3 coding DNA: TGTGCCAGCAGTTTAGCCCGGACAGGGACTGAAGCTTTCTTT. Amino acid sequence: CASSLARTGTEAFF. V usage is TRBV27 and J usage is TRBJ1-1, with 8 bases lining up with TRBD1. Germline V lookup: CDR1 MNHEY, CDR2 SMNVEV (reference sequence). The CDR3 contains 14 residues. The V gene end was trimmed by 2 bases and the J gene end by 5 bases; junction bases not matched to a gene: 4.

This chain connects TRBV6-5 to TRBJ1-6; tentatively, D is TRBD1 (5 bases). The CDR3 extends over 14 amino acids. The germline gives CDR1 MNHEY, CDR2 SVGAGI. V dropped 2 bases and J dropped 10 bases, with 12 bases sitting between them. The CDR3 loop reads CASSYRDVESPLHF. As DNA, the CDR3 is TGTGCCAGCAGTTACCGGGACGTAGAATCACCCCTCCACTTT.

This rearrangement joins TRBV11-2 to TRBJ2-5; 8 bases map to TRBD2. The length of the CDR3 is 17 residues. Losses at the gene ends were 7 bases for V and 2 bases for J; bases not matched to a gene: 15. Germline-derived CDR1 and CDR2 are SGHAT and FQNNGV. The CDR3 DNA is TGTGCCAGCATCCGAGGGGTTAGCGGGGCTCGTCAAGAGACCCAGTACTTC. This translates into CASIRGVSGARQETQYF.

This chain joins TRBV6-5 and TRBJ1-6; D unresolved. V lost 0 bases and J lost 7, with 13 bases in between. This CDR3 has 16 amino acids. Germline V gene sequence: CDR1 MNHEY, CDR2 SVGAGI. CDR3 in amino acids: CASSYSQLLGNSPLHF. In DNA form, the CDR3 reads TGTGCCAGCAGTTACTCGCAACTCCTGGGAAATTCACCCCTCCACTTT.

This clone was observed a single time. This chain uses TRBV19 with TRBJ1-5; a possible D gene is TRBD1 (6 bases). This CDR3 contains 14 residues. V lost 7 bases to trimming and J lost 4 bases, with 14 bases between them. Germline V gene lookup returns CDR1 LNHDA and CDR2 SQIVND (reference sequence). The CDR3 DNA follows: TGTGCCAGTACCCGCGACAGGACGAATCAGCCCCAGCATTTT. It codes for CASTRDRTNQPQHF.

The CDR3 loop is CASSLRDYTDTQYF. Here the CDR3 DNA reads TGCGCCAGCAGCCTCCGGGACTACACAGATACGCAGTATTTT. The chain couples TRBV5-1 to TRBJ2-3, with 7 bases fitting TRBD2. This CDR3 is 14 amino acids long. Trimming took 4 bases from V and 2 from J; bases not matched to a gene: 4. From germline, CDR1 is SGHRS and CDR2 YFSETQ. The whole variable domain, filled in from reference TRBV5-1 and TRBJ2-3, reads KAGVTQTPRYLIKTRGQQVTLSCSPISGHRSVSWYQQTPGQGLQFLFEYFSETQRNKGNFPGRFSGRQFSNSRSEMNVSTLELGDSALYLCASSLRDYTDTQYFGPGTRLTVL.

This chain connects TRBV4-2 to TRBJ2-1; 8 bases align to TRBD2. CDR1 is LGHNA and CDR2 is YNFKEQ in the germline V gene. J lost 5 bases, V lost 1 base, and 10 bases had no gene match. The CDR3 is 17 amino acids. In nucleotides, the CDR3 is TGTGCCAGCAGCCAAGTTTCGGGAGGGAGAGGGGACAATGAGCAGTTCTTC. It is translated as CASSQVSGGRGDNEQFF.

The V and J genes are TRBV5-1 and TRBJ2-1; D is perhaps TRBD2 (5 bases). The CDR3 is 15 amino acids. V lost 4 bases and J 6 bases, leaving 17 bases between the germline ends. Per germline, CDR1 SGHRS and CDR2 YFSETQ. In DNA, the CDR3 is TGCGCCAGCAGCCCCGGGGAAGACTCGGGCAATGAGCAGTTCTTC. This gives the protein CASSPGEDSGNEQFF.

V and J are TRBV6-5 and TRBJ1-2; D is perhaps TRBD1 (6 bases). V was shortened by 6 bases and J by 4 bases, with 15 bases between the two germline ends. The germline CDR1 and CDR2 sequences are MNHEY and SVGAGI. This CDR3 has 14 amino acids. CDR3 loop: CASSPTTGVYGYTF. CDR3 nucleotides: TGTGCCAGCAGCCCTACGACAGGAGTCTATGGCTACACCTTC.

The chain is built from TRBV6-5 and TRBJ2-7; 10 nucleotides align to TRBD1. Germline V gene lookup returns CDR1 MNHEY and CDR2 SVGAGI. The CDR3 is 15 residues long. Trimming removed 1 base from V and 7 bases from J; junction bases left unmatched: 7. The CDR3 region is CASSYLGQGSGEQYF. CDR3 coding DNA: TGTGCCAGCAGTTACTTGGGACAGGGGTCTGGGGAGCAGTACTTC.

The chain couples TRBV11-2 to TRBJ2-5; 9 nucleotides align to TRBD2. Germline loops: CDR1 SGHAT, CDR2 FQNNGV. CDR3 length: 14 amino acids. Trimming cost V 2 bases and J 5 bases; bases outside gene matches: 3. The CDR3 DNA sequence: TGTGCCAGCAGCTTAAGCGGGGGGCCGGAGACCCAGTACTTC. This sequence encodes CASSLSGGPETQYF.

This clone was counted a single time. The V and J genes are TRBV18 and TRBJ1-1; the match to TRBD1 covers 9 bases. The CDR3 sequence is 14 residues long. J was trimmed by 6 bases and V by 3 bases; bases with no gene match: 5. Germline V gene data show CDR1 as KGHSH and CDR2 as LQKENI. CDR3 nucleotides: TGTGCCAGCTCACCGGGACAGGGCTTACCTGAAGCTTTCTTT. This sequence encodes CASSPGQGLPEAFF.

This chain links TRBV11-2 with TRBJ2-5; D may be TRBD2 (6 bases). The CDR3 runs 12 residues. Germline-derived CDR1 and CDR2 are SGHAT and FQNNGV. With 5 bases removed from V and 5 bases from J, the gap between germline ends came to 9 bases. CDR3 DNA: TGTGCCAGCAGCCCTCGGGAGGAGACCCAGTACTTC. Translation gives CASSPREETQYF.

This clone is a singleton in its sample. The J gene is TRBJ1-1, the V gene TRBV2; D might be TRBD1 (5 bases). The V and J ends lost 6 bases and 2 bases respectively, with 7 bases between them. The CDR3 covers 12 residues. Germline CDR1 and CDR2: SNHLY and FYNNEI. Written as DNA, the CDR3 is TGTGCCAGCAGCAGGGAAAACACTGAAGCTTTCTTT. Residues: CASSRENTEAFF.

The chain uses TRBV7-6 and TRBJ2-6, with D unclear. V lost 2 bases and J 0 bases, leaving 8 bases between the germline ends. This CDR3 is 16 amino acids long. Germline CDR1 reads SGHVS; CDR2 reads FNYEAQ. In DNA form, the CDR3 reads TGTGCCAGCAGCTTAAGTGTCTCCTCTGGGGCCAACGTCCTGACTTTC. It is translated as CASSLSVSSGANVLTF. The full variable domain, completed using reference TRBV7-6 and TRBJ2-6, is GAGVSQSPRYKVTKRGQDVALRCDPISGHVSLYWYRQALGQGPEFLTYFNYEAQQDKSGLPNDRFSAERPEGSISTLTIQRTEQRDSAMYRCASSLSVSSGANVLTFGAGSRLTVL.

J is TRBJ2-5 and V is TRBV19, with D perhaps matching TRBD1 (6 bases). V lost 0 bases to trimming and J lost 5 bases, with 10 bases between them. CDR1 is LNHDA and CDR2 is SQIVND in the germline V gene (reference sequence). This CDR3 contains 14 residues. For the CDR3, the DNA is TGTGCCAGTAGTATAGAGGGGACACGGGAGACCCAGTACTTC. Its protein is CASSIEGTRETQYF.

The CDR3: CASSGTGGREQYF. The CDR3 DNA sequence: TGTGCCAGCAGCGGGACAGGGGGTAGGGAGCAGTACTTC. The chain combines TRBV9 with TRBJ2-7; TRBD1 matches at 10 bases. With V trimmed by 3 bases and J by 7 bases, 4 bases remained unmatched. The germline gives CDR1 SGDLS, CDR2 YYNGEE. CDR3 length: 13 amino acids.

The sample holds one count of this clone. The gene calls are TRBV6-1 and TRBJ2-3; 8 bases are a match to TRBD1. Trimming removed 2 bases from V and 7 bases from J; junction bases left unmatched: 11. CDR3 length: 16 residues. Germline CDR1 reads MNHNS; CDR2 reads SASEGT. In nucleotides, the CDR3 is TGTGCCAGCAGTGAATTCGTGGCAGGGGGCGGTTATACGCAGTATTTT. This codes for CASSEFVAGGGYTQYF.

The chain links TRBV7-8 to TRBJ1-1; no clear D gene. This CDR3 is 14 amino acids long. V lost 1 base and J 4 bases, leaving 10 bases between the germline ends. The germline CDR1 and CDR2 sequences are SGHVS and FQNEAQ. The CDR3 DNA reads TGTGCCAGCAGCTTAGGGAGGGTGGGCACTGAAGCTTTCTTT. This translates into CASSLGRVGTEAFF.

The V gene is TRBV5-6, the J gene TRBJ2-1; 13 bases are shared with TRBD2. Germline CDR1 is SGHDT and CDR2 is YYEEEE. J gave up 7 bases and V 3 bases, and 13 bases lay outside the gene matches. The CDR3 loop spans 18 amino acids. CDR3: CASSSPVVLAGGRNEQFF. The CDR3, as DNA: TGTGCCAGCAGCTCACCCGTAGTACTAGCGGGGGGGCGAAATGAGCAGTTCTTC.

This chain connects TRBV5-1 to TRBJ2-3; possibly TRBD1 for D (5 bases). Trimming cost V 7 bases and J 3 bases, with 15 bases left between them. The CDR3 length is 14 residues. The germline CDR1 and CDR2 sequences are SGHRS and YFSETQ. As DNA, the CDR3 is TGCGCCAGCGGACCTCGACAGATAACAGATACGCAGTATTTT. Translating it yields CASGPRQITDTQYF. The whole variable domain, remainder taken from reference TRBV5-1 and TRBJ2-3, is KAGVTQTPRYLIKTRGQQVTLSCSPISGHRSVSWYQQTPGQGLQFLFEYFSETQRNKGNFPGRFSGRQFSNSRSEMNVSTLELGDSALYLCASGPRQITDTQYFGPGTRLTVL.

This chain joins TRBV18 and TRBJ2-5, with 10 bases fitting TRBD1. The J call could be wrong; TRBJ2-7 is a better fit for the DNA end. The CDR3 loop spans 14 amino acids. Germline V gives CDR1 KGHSH, CDR2 LQKENI. DNA for the CDR3: TGTGCCAGCTCTCTCCGGGACAGGGGTGACGAGCAGTACTTC. Translated: CASSLRDRGDEQYF.

V usage is TRBV6-5 and J usage is TRBJ2-1, with TRBD1 matching 8 bases. V dropped 6 bases and J dropped 2; count of bases not matched to a gene: 6. Germline CDR1 reads MNHEY; CDR2 reads SVGAGI. The CDR3 has 15 amino acids. CDR3 nucleotides: TGTGCCAGCAGCATGGACAGGGAGACCTACAATGAGCAGTTCTTC. As protein: CASSMDRETYNEQFF.

This clone appeared once. This chain links TRBV2 with TRBJ1-2; unclear D gene. In germline, CDR1 is SNHLY, CDR2 FYNNEI. V shed 1 base and J shed 6 bases, with 12 bases lying between them. The CDR3 length is 14 residues. The chain's CDR3 is CASSEGGRQNGYTF. The CDR3 DNA sequence: TGTGCCAGCAGTGAAGGTGGTAGGCAAAATGGCTACACCTTC.